The text below deals with one TCR beta chain. TCRdb reprocessed the RT-PCR reads with MiXCR, giving one entry per CDR3 protein. The sample shows approximately 150,000 distinct CDR3 sequences, about 29% of them seen only once. The data stem from a study of patients and donors after allogeneic stem cell transplantation. The CDR3 length is 15 residues. Looked up from germline, CDR1 is SEHNR and CDR2 is FQNEAQ (reference sequence). V dropped 5 bases and J dropped 0 bases, with 13 bases sitting between them. The clonotype originates from a human donor who was either an allogeneic HSCT recipient or a stem cell or donor lymphocyte infusion donor (not recorded which). It is not recorded whose cells these are; they may come from a transplant donor. V gene TRBV7-9 combines with J gene TRBJ1-1; no reliable D call. The sequenced sample consisted of blood, either unsorted or a sorted T cell fraction (not recorded which). The CDR3 protein is CASSLLDFMNTEAFF. In DNA form, the CDR3 reads TGTGCCAGCAGCCTTTTGGACTTTATGAACACTGAAGCTTTCTTT.